This TCR beta chain was obtained from a study of CD8 T cells in ankylosing spondylitis. The study, taken as a whole, reports: Made up of about eight highly homologous variants, a TCR beta motif appeared characteristic of ankylosing spondylitis blood. The authors reported significant enrichment of disease-linked clones in matched ankylosing spondylitis synovial fluid.

Scientists made TCR beta libraries using quantitative 5'-RACE with molecular barcodes. Via MiXCR, TCRdb re-called the 5' RACE reads, giving one row per CDR3 protein. Here the sample spans some 350,000 distinct CDR3 sequences, over 12% being singletons. Comment on this clonotype: Its antigen is not identified.

This clonotype originated in a male donor with ankylosing spondylitis or in good health (not recorded which). Input material: blood, either unsorted or a sorted T cell fraction (not recorded which).

CDR3 nucleotides: TGTGCCAGCAGTACCCAGGGGGGAGGAAACACCATATATTTT. It specifies CASSTQGGGNTIYF. The rearrangement uses TRBV27 and TRBJ1-3; 7 nucleotides agree with TRBD1. This CDR3 region has 14 residues. With 5 bases clipped from V and 4 bases from J, the junction kept 5 bases outside the gene matches. Germline V gene sequence: CDR1 MNHEY, CDR2 SMNVEV (reference sequence).